The 8 T cell receptor beta chains listed next were all sequenced from one sample in a study of T cell responses to AZD1222 COVID-19 vaccine. Data came from immunoSEQ multiplex PCR; TCRdb stores just in-frame clones and leaves some out. The sample includes 150,000 or so clones, just over 90% seen only once; the top ten take 1.5% to 2%. Material: peripheral blood, obtained on day 0 of AZD1222 vaccination. The receptors shown here come from an adult in good health.

The chain has TRBV14 and TRBJ1-6, with D possibly matching TRBD1 (5 bases). Germline loops: CDR1 SGHDN, CDR2 FVKESK. CDR3 length: 15 residues. Trimming left V 1 base short and J 10 bases short, with 14 bases between. The CDR3 is CASSQVRGSVSPLHF. As DNA, the CDR3 is TGTGCCAGCAGCCAAGTGAGGGGTTCAGTCTCACCCCTCCACTTT.

The chain has TRBV19 and TRBJ2-2, with 9 bases matching TRBD2. V lost 4 bases to trimming and J lost 5 bases; unmatched junction nucleotides: 2. The germline CDR1 and CDR2 sequences are LNHDA and SQIVND (reference sequence). CDR3 length: 14 residues. DNA for the CDR3: TGTGCCAGTAGTAGCGGGGGGGATACCGGGGAGCTGTTTTTT. Protein sequence: CASSSGGDTGELFF.

CDR3 region: CASSLGTSGGTLHYEQYF. In nucleotides, the CDR3 is TGTGCCAGCAGCTTAGGGACTAGCGGGGGGACTCTTCACTACGAGCAGTACTTC. The chain recombines TRBV11-2 with TRBJ2-7; 14 positions agree with TRBD2. The CDR3 loop spans 18 amino acids. J was trimmed by 3 bases and V by 1 base; bases with no gene match: 8. Germline V gene sequence: CDR1 SGHAT, CDR2 FQNNGV.

This chain uses TRBV29-1 with TRBJ2-7; D might be TRBD2 (6 bases). V lost 7 bases and J 0 bases, leaving 22 bases between the germline ends. This CDR3 comprises 16 residues. CDR1 SQVTM and CDR2 ANQGSEA come from the germline V gene. The CDR3 loop reads CSATGDFLSSSYEQYF. The CDR3 DNA sequence: TGCAGCGCGACGGGGGATTTCTTATCGAGCTCCTACGAGCAGTACTTC.

The chain links TRBV5-1 to TRBJ1-2; D gene uncertain. V dropped 0 bases and J dropped 8 bases, with 8 bases sitting between them. CDR1 and CDR2 (germline): SGHRS, YFSETQ. This CDR3 region has 12 residues. The DNA for the CDR3 is TGCGCCAGCAGCTTGGAAAGGGAGGGCTACACCTTC. This translates into CASSLEREGYTF. Together with reference TRBV5-1 and TRBJ1-2, the CDR3 gives the full variable domain: KAGVTQTPRYLIKTRGQQVTLSCSPISGHRSVSWYQQTPGQGLQFLFEYFSETQRNKGNFPGRFSGRQFSNSRSEMNVSTLELGDSALYLCASSLEREGYTFGSGTRLTVV.

The chain has TRBV7-9 and TRBJ1-1; the D gene is possibly TRBD1 (6 bases). This CDR3 comprises 14 residues. In germline, CDR1 is SEHNR, CDR2 FQNEAQ (reference sequence). The ends were cut back, 5 bases at V and 5 bases at J, with 15 bases in the middle. Here the CDR3 reads CASSLSRGGTEAFF. The CDR3 nucleotides read TGTGCCAGCAGCCTGTCGAGGGGGGGAACTGAAGCTTTCTTT.

This rearrangement joins TRBV5-1 to TRBJ2-1; the D gene is possibly TRBD2 (7 bases). Germline lookup yields CDR1 SGHRS and CDR2 YFSETQ. V was trimmed by 4 bases and J by 7 bases, leaving 24 bases between them. CDR3 length: 17 amino acids. CDR3 region: CASSPLPFGGGGNEQFF. DNA of the CDR3: TGCGCCAGCAGCCCCTTGCCCTTCGGGGGAGGGGGGAATGAGCAGTTCTTC.

The V call is TRBV10-3, the J call TRBJ1-6, with 8 bases lining up with TRBD1. With V trimmed by 6 bases and J by 13 bases, 11 bases remained unmatched. The CDR3 extends over 14 amino acids. Germline V CDR1 and CDR2: ENHRY, SYGVKD. The CDR3 bases are TGTGCCATCAGCGGCACAGGGGGAAGTTGGCCCCTCCACTTT. Translated, it gives CAISGTGGSWPLHF.